This T cell receptor beta chain was sequenced in a study of T-cell reconstitution after alpha-beta-depleted transplantation in children. Study conclusions and caveats: About two months after transplant, alpha-beta T cells reportedly came from several hundred expanded graft clones. One year post-transplant, T-cell counts and diversity were largely derived from T cells produced anew. For some patients, TCRbeta diversity was high at day 60 because of recipient T cells and thymic progenitors that survived.

This CDR3 has 15 residues. V was shortened by 3 bases and J by 0 bases, with 14 bases between the two germline ends. CDR1 and CDR2 (germline): DFQATT, SNEGSKA (reference sequence). The TCRbeta library incorporated unique molecular identifiers. Each CDR3 protein is one row after TCRdb ran MiXCR on the PCR reads. The sample comprises hundreds of thousands of distinct CDR3 sequences, roughly 13% of which are singletons, and roughly 0.84% rests with the top ten. In its sample, this clonotype was seen many times. Antigen: not known. The clonotype was recovered from a girl aged 2-15 years with congenital amegakaryocytic thrombocytopenia, due to receive a stem cell transplant. The specimen was PBMCs, collected before TCRalphabeta/CD19-depleted stem cell transplant. This chain joins TRBV20-1 and TRBJ1-1; unclear D gene. This chain's CDR3 is CSASPSLPVNTEAFF. The DNA of the CDR3 is TGCAGTGCTAGCCCGTCGCTGCCGGTGAACACTGAAGCTTTCTTT.